The 5 T cell receptor beta chains presented below share a single source sample, sequenced in a study of blood T cells in healthy people across ages. Next came a second PCR, run for roughly 6 to 11 cycles, which used a sample-barcoded 5' primer along with a J-beta primer mix. TCRdb recomputed calls from the 5' RACE reads with MiXCR, one row per CDR3 protein. The sample carries about 770,000 distinct CDR3 sequences, under 45% recorded once. Sequences were obtained from blood. These receptors all come from a man in his fifties or sixties in good health.

The V gene is TRBV20-1, the J gene TRBJ1-5, with D possibly matching TRBD1 (6 bases). CDR3 length equals 14 residues. The V end was cut by 0 bases, the J end by 3 bases, with 9 bases between. Germline values: CDR1 DFQATT, CDR2 SNEGSKA (reference sequence). In DNA, the CDR3 is TGCAGTGCTAGAGATACAGGGTACAATCAGCCCCAGCATTTT. This sequence encodes CSARDTGYNQPQHF.

The rearrangement links TRBV10-3 to TRBJ2-3; D not certain. V was trimmed by 6 bases and J by 2 bases, leaving 12 bases between them. The germline gives CDR1 ENHRY, CDR2 SYGVKD. This CDR3 has 14 residues. This CDR3 reads CAIREDLTTDTQYF. The CDR3 DNA sequence: TGTGCCATCAGAGAGGACCTTACCACAGATACGCAGTATTTT.

This clonotype was counted between two and nine times. The chain recombines TRBV7-2 with TRBJ1-4, with D hard to call. Germline V gene lookup returns CDR1 SGHTA and CDR2 FQGNSA. Trimming cost V 3 bases and J 6 bases, with 14 bases left between them. The CDR3 is made up of 15 amino acids. Here the CDR3 DNA reads TGTGCCAGCAGCTTTAGGCCCTGGTCGGATGAAAAACTGTTTTTT. This sequence encodes CASSFRPWSDEKLFF.

This clonotype has a handful of counts. The rearrangement joins TRBV6-1 to TRBJ1-1; the D is unclear. The CDR3 has 14 amino acids. Per germline, CDR1 MNHNS and CDR2 SASEGT. The V end lost 1 base, the J end lost 0 bases, and 6 bases lay between the germline ends. CDR3 DNA sequence: TGTGCCAGCAGTGAAGGCCGGTTGAACACTGAAGCTTTCTTT. Translating gives CASSEGRLNTEAFF.

The J gene is TRBJ2-4, the V gene TRBV14, with 11 bases fitting TRBD1. The J call is doubtful: the DNA matches TRBJ2-7 better. From germline, CDR1 is SGHDN and CDR2 FVKESK. The CDR3 spans 15 residues. CDR3 DNA: TGTGCCAGCAGCATCCACTGGACAGGGGGCGGCGAGCAGTACTTC. As protein: CASSIHWTGGGEQYF.